A selection of T cell receptor beta chains follows, all from one sample in a study of radiation and T cells in renal cell carcinoma. The repertoire was sequenced with immunoSEQ multiplex PCR; TCRdb's copy has only in-frame clones and lacks some. The data contain around 60,000 clones, 70% to 80% of them singletons. The sequenced sample was blood, obtained from a patient whose treatment included radiotherapy and nephrectomy. These receptors all come from a man aged 55-75 years with renal cell carcinoma. CDR3s include the opening cysteine and the closing phenylalanine or tryptophan. A D gene is named only where the DNA matches it firmly. Not all rows give a size; the values are once, few, many and, for expanded clones, a class.

NA,13,TRBJ2-7,NA,TRBV7-9,TGTGCCAGCAGCTCGGACAGCGCCTACGAGCAGTACTTC,CASSSDSAYEQYF
NA,13,TRBJ1-6,NA,TRBV6-6,TGTGCCAGCAGTTACGTCAGCAATTCACCCCTCCACTTT,CASSYVSNSPLHF
NA,13,TRBJ2-5,NA,TRBV5-6,TGTGCCAGCAGCCCGGACATATATGAGACCCAGTACTTC,CASSPDIYETQYF
NA,15,TRBJ1-4,NA,TRBV4-1,TGCGCCAGCAGCCAAGACCCGGGATCTAATGAAAAACTGTTTTTT,CASSQDPGSNEKLFF
NA,15,TRBJ1-5,NA,TRBV27,TGTGCCAGCAGTTTATCGGGGGGATTGTATCAGCCCCAGCATTTT,CASSLSGGLYQPQHF
NA,14,TRBJ2-2,NA,TRBV28,TGTGCCAGCCTCTCCCCTCCGAACACCGGGGAGCTGTTTTTT,CASLSPPNTGELFF
TRBD2,17,TRBJ2-2,NA,TRBV12-5,TGTGCTAGTGGTTTGCCTCTTAGCGGGAGGGATCAGGGGGAGCTGTTTTTT,CASGLPLSGRDQGELFF
NA,12,TRBJ2-2,NA,TRBV27,TGTGCCAGCAGTTTTAGTACCGGGGAGCTGTTTTTT,CASSFSTGELFF
NA,11,TRBJ2-1,once,TRBV2,TGTGCCAGCAGTCGACAGAATGAGCAGTTCTTC,CASSRQNEQFF
NA,15,TRBJ1-5,NA,TRBV7-2,TGTGCCAGCAGTGGAGGGGGGGATAGCAATCAGCCCCAGCATTTT,CASSGGGDSNQPQHF
NA,11,TRBJ2-7,NA,TRBV30,TGTGCCTGGAGCCTCGGAAACGAGCAGTACTTC,CAWSLGNEQYF
NA,14,TRBJ2-7,few,TRBV2,TGTGCCAGCCAAAGTCCCGGGACCCGGTCGGAGCAGTACTTC,CASQSPGTRSEQYF
NA,14,TRBJ1-2,NA,TRBV30,TGTGCCTGGACCGAATCGTGGGGAGCGCGTGGCTACACCTTC,CAWTESWGARGYTF
NA,13,TRBJ1-3,few,TRBV19,TGTGCCAGTAGCGGACAGTCCGGAAACACCATATATTTT,CASSGQSGNTIYF
TRBD1,13,TRBJ1-1,NA,TRBV29-1,TGCAGCGCCTTGGGACAGGGGAACACTGAAGCTTTCTTT,CSALGQGNTEAFF
TRBD2,14,TRBJ2-1,NA,TRBV16,TGTGCCAGCAGCCAAGCGGGGGGGCTCAATGAGCAGTTCTTC,CASSQAGGLNEQFF